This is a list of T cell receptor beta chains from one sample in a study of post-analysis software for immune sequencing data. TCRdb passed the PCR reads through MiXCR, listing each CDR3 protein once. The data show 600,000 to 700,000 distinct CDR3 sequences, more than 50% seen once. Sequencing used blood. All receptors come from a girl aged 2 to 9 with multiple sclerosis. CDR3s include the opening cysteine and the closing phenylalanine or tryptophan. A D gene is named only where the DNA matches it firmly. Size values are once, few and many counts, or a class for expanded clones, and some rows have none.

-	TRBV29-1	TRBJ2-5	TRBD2	CSVGPRLAEFQETQYF	TGCAGCGTTGGCCCCCGACTAGCGGAGTTCCAAGAGACCCAGTACTTC
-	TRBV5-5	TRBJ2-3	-	CASSSRQGRPFSTDTQYF	TGTGCCAGCAGCTCCCGGCAGGGACGCCCGTTTAGCACAGATACGCAGTATTTT
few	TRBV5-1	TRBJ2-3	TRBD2	CASSSLAGAVATDTQYF	TGCGCCAGCAGCTCTCTAGCGGGAGCGGTAGCAACAGATACGCAGTATTTT
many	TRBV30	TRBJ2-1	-	CADGRGYEQFF	TGTGCCGATGGAAGGGGTTATGAGCAGTTCTTC
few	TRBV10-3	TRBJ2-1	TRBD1	CAISDPPGRGQGYNEQFF	TGTGCCATCAGTGACCCCCCCGGAAGAGGACAGGGCTACAATGAGCAGTTCTTC
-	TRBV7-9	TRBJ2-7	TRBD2	CASSFRAGGPKNEQYF	TGTGCCAGCAGCTTCAGAGCGGGAGGGCCCAAAAACGAGCAGTACTTC
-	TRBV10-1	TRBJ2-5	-	CASSERNGGQETQYF	TGCGCCAGCAGTGAAAGGAACGGGGGCCAAGAGACCCAGTACTTC
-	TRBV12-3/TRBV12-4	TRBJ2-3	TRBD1	CASSSGTGVDTQYF	TGTGCCAGCAGTTCCGGGACAGGGGTCGATACGCAGTATTTT
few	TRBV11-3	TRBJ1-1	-	CASRLDSYNTEAFF	TGTGCCAGCAGACTAGACAGCTACAACACTGAAGCTTTCTTT
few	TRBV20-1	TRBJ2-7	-	CSARDQATEQYF	TGCAGTGCTAGAGATCAGGCGACCGAGCAGTACTTC